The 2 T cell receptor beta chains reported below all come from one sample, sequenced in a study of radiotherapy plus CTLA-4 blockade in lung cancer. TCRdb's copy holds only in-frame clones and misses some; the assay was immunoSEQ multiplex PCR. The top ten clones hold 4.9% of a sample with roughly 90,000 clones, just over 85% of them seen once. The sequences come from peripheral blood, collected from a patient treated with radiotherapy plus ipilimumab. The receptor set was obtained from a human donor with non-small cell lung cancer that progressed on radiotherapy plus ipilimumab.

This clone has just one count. The CDR3 protein is CASSTQGSSQPQHF. The DNA for the CDR3 is TGTGCCAGCAGTACACAGGGTTCTAGTCAGCCCCAGCATTTT. V usage is TRBV2 and J usage is TRBJ1-5; tentative D call: TRBD1 (6 bases). The CDR3 totals 14 residues. Germline-derived CDR1 and CDR2 are SNHLY and FYNNEI. With 5 bases removed from V and 6 bases from J, the gap between germline ends came to 14 bases. Complete variable domain (other parts from reference TRBV2 and TRBJ1-5): EPEVTQTPSHQVTQMGQEVILRCVPISNHLYFYWYRQILGQKVEFLVSFYNNEISEKSEIFDDQFSVERPDGSNFTLKIRSTKLEDSAMYFCASSTQGSSQPQHFGDGTRLSIL.

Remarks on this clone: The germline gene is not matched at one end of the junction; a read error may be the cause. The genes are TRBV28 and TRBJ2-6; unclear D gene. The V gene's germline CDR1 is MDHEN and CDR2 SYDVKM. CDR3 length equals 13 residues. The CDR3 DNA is TGTGCCAGCAGGTTATCTGGGGCCAACGTCCTGACTTTC. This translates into CASRLSGANVLTF.